This is a list of T cell receptor beta chains from one sample in a study of OX40 agonist ivuxolimab in advanced cancers. Libraries were prepared by immunoSEQ multiplex PCR; TCRdb keeps only in-frame clonotypes and omits some of them. The data contain tens of thousands of clones, about three quarters of them singletons. The source material was CD4+ or CD8+ T cells sorted from blood, sampled in a trial of the OX40 agonist ivuxolimab. The receptors derive from an adult with an advanced solid tumor such as melanoma, head and neck, liver or kidney cancer. CDR3s include the opening cysteine and the closing phenylalanine or tryptophan. The D gene is left open where the match is weak. Clone size appears in some rows only: once, few, many, or a class for an expanded clone.

J | size | D | V | DNA | CDR3
TRBJ1-1 | few | NA | TRBV6-1 | TGTGCCAGCAGTGAAGCGCTTCGGGGGTTTCATGGGAACACTGAAGCTTTCTTT | CASSEALRGFHGNTEAFF
TRBJ2-4 | NA | TRBD1 | TRBV14 | TGTGCCAGCAGCCAAGTGTCGCTTCGCTGGTTAGGGGGACAGGGGGATGTCAAAAACATTCAGTACTTC | CASSQVSLRWLGGQGDVKNIQYF
TRBJ2-7 | medium-sized | NA | TRBV9 | TGTGGACCCAAGAAGGACGCCTCTCCCTACGAGCAGTACTTC | CGPKKDASPYEQYF
TRBJ1-1 | NA | NA | TRBV7-9 | TGTGCCAGCAGCTCAACCCAAGGGACTCTTAAGAAGGCTTTCTTT | CASSSTQGTLKKAFF
TRBJ1-3 | once | NA | TRBV7-2 | TGTGCCAGCAGCGGACCTTGGGGAGGACGTCTCTCTGGAAACACCATATATTTT | CASSGPWGGRLSGNTIYF
TRBJ1-5 | few | TRBD1 | TRBV6-6 | TGTGCCAGCAGTTCCGACAGGGGAAATCAGCCCCAGCATTTT | CASSSDRGNQPQHF
TRBJ1-6 | NA | NA | TRBV7-2 | TGTGCCAGCAGTAAAGGTGGGCCCCAGGGAAATTCACCCCTCCACTTT | CASSKGGPQGNSPLHF
TRBJ2-2 | NA | NA | TRBV12-5 | TGTGCTAGTGGTTTGGGGTTGGGCACCGGGGAGCTGTTTTTT | CASGLGLGTGELFF
TRBJ1-3 | NA | NA | TRBV11-3 | TGTGCCAGCAGCTTAAGATCTGGGGGCTCTGGAAACACCATATATTTT | CASSLRSGGSGNTIYF
TRBJ1-5 | NA | NA | TRBV28 | TGTGCCAGCAGTTTGATGGTAGGGCCCCAGCATTTT | CASSLMVGPQHF
TRBJ2-2 | NA | NA | TRBV7-9 | TGTGCCAGCAGCCCACCCGGGACCGCCACCGGGGAGCTGTTTTTT | CASSPPGTATGELFF
TRBJ2-1 | few | TRBD2 | TRBV7-6 | TGTGCCAGCAGCTTAGCAGCGGGGGGGCTTTTTGAGCAGTTCTTC | CASSLAAGGLFEQFF
TRBJ2-7 | NA | TRBD1 | TRBV7-2 | TGTGCCAGCAGCCGGATGGGACAGGGGCTCTCCTACGAGCAGTACTTC | CASSRMGQGLSYEQYF
TRBJ1-2 | NA | NA | TRBV2 | TGTGCCAGCATGTCTTGGCCGAACTATGGCTACACCTTC | CASMSWPNYGYTF
TRBJ1-2 | NA | NA | TRBV19 | TGTGCCAGTAGTATGGTGGGCTGGACCTCCTATGGCTACACCTTC | CASSMVGWTSYGYTF
TRBJ2-7 | NA | TRBD2 | TRBV7-2 | TGTGCCAGCAGCCAAGTGACTAGCGGGAACTACGAGCAGTACTTC | CASSQVTSGNYEQYF
TRBJ2-1 | NA | NA | TRBV18 | TGTGCCAGCTCACCGGTAGGGCACGAGCAGTTCTTC | CASSPVGHEQFF
TRBJ2-1 | NA | NA | TRBV5-1 | TGCGCCAGCAGCTTTCTGGGTGGGAATGAGCAGTTCTTC | CASSFLGGNEQFF
TRBJ2-5 | NA | NA | TRBV11-3 | TGTGCCAGCAGCTCGACCGAAACTCAAGAGACCCAGTACTTC | CASSSTETQETQYF
TRBJ2-3 | NA | TRBD2 | TRBV27 | TGTGCCAGCGGAAGGACTAGCGGGACCACAGATACGCAGTATTTT | CASGRTSGTTDTQYF
TRBJ2-1 | NA | NA | TRBV19 | TGTGCCAGTAGTATTGGCCGGGGCAGAATATACAATGAGCAGTTCTTC | CASSIGRGRIYNEQFF
TRBJ1-1 | NA | TRBD1 | TRBV7-9 | TGTGCCAGCAGCGACAGGGGCACTGAAGCTTTCTTT | CASSDRGTEAFF
TRBJ2-7 | NA | NA | TRBV7-9 | TGTGCCAGCAGCAGTTCTAGCGACCTCTACGAGCAGTACTTC | CASSSSSDLYEQYF
TRBJ1-1 | NA | NA | TRBV27 | TGTGCCAGCAGTTTTGGCGTCGACCGAATGAACACTGAAGCTTTCTTT | CASSFGVDRMNTEAFF
TRBJ1-6 | NA | NA | TRBV9 | TGTGCCAGCAGCGTCGACAGTTATAATTCACCCCTCCACTTT | CASSVDSYNSPLHF
TRBJ2-4 | NA | TRBD2 | TRBV15 | TGTGCCACCAGCAGAGCGAGCGGGGGAAACATTCAGTACTTC | CATSRASGGNIQYF
TRBJ1-4 | NA | TRBD1 | TRBV4-2 | TGTGCCAGCAGCCCCTTGGACAGGGGGGGAGAAAAACTGTTTTTT | CASSPLDRGGEKLFF
TRBJ2-7 | NA | NA | TRBV10-3 | TGTGCCATCATGGCTCTTTCGGAGGGTCCCGAGCAGTACTTC | CAIMALSEGPEQYF
TRBJ2-1 | NA | TRBD2 | TRBV9 | TGTGCCAGCAGCGTAGGCGGGGGGATATACAATGAGCAGTTCTTC | CASSVGGGIYNEQFF
TRBJ2-1 | few | NA | TRBV30 | TGTGCCTGGGTCGTTGGGGGAGGGGGGTTAGGTGAGCAGTTCTTC | CAWVVGGGGLGEQFF
TRBJ2-7 | NA | TRBD2 | TRBV9 | TGTGCCAGCAGCTCCGGACTAGCGGGAGTGAGGTACGAGCAGTACTTC | CASSSGLAGVRYEQYF
TRBJ2-1 | NA | NA | TRBV18 | TGTGCCAGCTCACCACAATACCAGAGTGAGCAGTTCTTC | CASSPQYQSEQFF
TRBJ2-2 | NA | TRBD1 | TRBV4-2 | TGTGCCAGCAGCCCCCAGGGACAGGGGGCTGGAGCGACCGGGGAGCTGTTTTTT | CASSPQGQGAGATGELFF
TRBJ1-1 | NA | TRBD1 | TRBV4-1 | TGCGCCAGCAGCCAGGGACAGGGGAGCTATGAAGCTTTCTTT | CASSQGQGSYEAFF
TRBJ2-1 | NA | NA | TRBV29-1 | TGCAGCGTGCGAGGAGCAAGCTCCTACAATGAGCAGTTCTTC | CSVRGASSYNEQFF
TRBJ2-2 | NA | TRBD2 | TRBV7-9 | TGTGCCAGCAGCTTGAGTGGCGGGAGTAGGTCCGGGGAGCTGTTTTTT | CASSLSGGSRSGELFF
TRBJ1-2 | NA | NA | TRBV9 | TGTGCCAGCAGCGTAGCCCCAACAGGAGCTAACTATGGCTACACCTTC | CASSVAPTGANYGYTF
TRBJ2-5 | NA | NA | TRBV5-4 | TGTGCCAGCAGCTTCAAAGAGGGCGGAACACAAGAGACCCAGTACTTC | CASSFKEGGTQETQYF
TRBJ2-1 | NA | NA | TRBV5-8 | TGTGCCAGCAGCTTGGTGATAGCTCCCTCTTCCTACAATGAGCAGTTCTTC | CASSLVIAPSSYNEQFF
TRBJ2-1 | NA | TRBD1 | TRBV28 | TGTGCCAGCACCCTGGGACAGGTCGGGAATGAGCAGTTCTTC | CASTLGQVGNEQFF
TRBJ2-7 | once | NA | TRBV7-9 | TGTGCCAGCAGCCCAGAGTTTACGTCCTACGAGCAGTACTTC | CASSPEFTSYEQYF
TRBJ2-1 | NA | TRBD2 | TRBV16 | TGTGCCAGCAGCCCCGCCTTTGGCCTAGCGGGGAAGAATGAGCAGTTCTTC | CASSPAFGLAGKNEQFF
TRBJ1-5 | NA | NA | TRBV6-6 | TGTGCCAGCAGTTACGGGGGGATGGGGCAGCCCCAGCATTTT | CASSYGGMGQPQHF
TRBJ2-7 | NA | NA | TRBV15 | TGTGCCACCAGCAGAGTTGGGGGCTCGGGGGAGCAGTACTTC | CATSRVGGSGEQYF
TRBJ2-7 | NA | TRBD2 | TRBV7-6 | TGTGCCAGCAGCTTTAGCGGGGGGGCTCGGTACGAGCAGTACTTC | CASSFSGGARYEQYF
TRBJ2-5 | few | TRBD2 | TRBV7-9 | TGTGCCAGCAGCCCAGGACTAGCGGGTCAAGAGACCCAGTACTTC | CASSPGLAGQETQYF
TRBJ2-3 | NA | NA | TRBV2 | TGTGCCAGCAGTGCATTCTCGGGGGAAACAGATACGCAGTATTTT | CASSAFSGETDTQYF
TRBJ2-6 | NA | NA | TRBV5-1 | TGCGCCAGCAGCTCCGGGTTGAGCTCTGGGGCCAACGTCCTGACTTTC | CASSSGLSSGANVLTF
TRBJ2-2 | once | TRBD2 | TRBV6-4 | TGTGCCAGCAGTGCACGGGCTAGCGGGAACACCGGGGAGCTGTTTTTT | CASSARASGNTGELFF
TRBJ1-4 | NA | NA | TRBV6-1 | TGTGCCGGGAAACGCACAGCAACTAATGAAAAACTGTTTTTT | CAGKRTATNEKLFF
TRBJ1-3 | NA | TRBD1 | TRBV5-1 | TGCGCCAGCAGCTTGCAGGGGGGAGCTGGAAACACCATATATTTT | CASSLQGGAGNTIYF
TRBJ2-7 | once | NA | TRBV6-1 | TGTGCCAGCAGTGAATCGTGGGGGGCGAACTACGAGCAGTACTTC | CASSESWGANYEQYF
TRBJ2-3 | NA | NA | TRBV9 | TGTGCCAGCAGCGTAGGGGGTAGCGGCCGCACAGATACGCAGTATTTT | CASSVGGSGRTDTQYF
TRBJ2-1 | NA | NA | TRBV7-3 | TGTGCCAGCAGCCGGACCCCAGGCTACAATGAGCAGTTCTTC | CASSRTPGYNEQFF
TRBJ1-1 | NA | TRBD1 | TRBV6-5 | TGTGCCAGCAGATCACAGGGGGAAGCTTTCTTT | CASRSQGEAFF
TRBJ1-3 | NA | NA | TRBV21-1 | TGTGCCAGCAGCAATCCTATGACAGGCGGAAACACCATATATTTT | CASSNPMTGGNTIYF
TRBJ2-7 | NA | NA | TRBV9 | TGTGCCAGCAGCGAGGGGCCAAAATCAAACTACGAGCAGTACTTC | CASSEGPKSNYEQYF
TRBJ2-3 | few | TRBD2 | TRBV7-6 | TGTGCCAGCAGCTCGCCGGGACTAGCGGGGGGAGGGACAGATACGCAGTATTTT | CASSSPGLAGGGTDTQYF
TRBJ2-2 | NA | TRBD1 | TRBV10-3 | TGTGCCACCAACGACAGGGCGTCGGACACCGGGGAGCTGTTTTTT | CATNDRASDTGELFF
TRBJ2-1 | NA | TRBD1 | TRBV12-5 | TGTGCTAGTGGCCAGGGACAGGGGTTTAATGAGCAGTTCTTC | CASGQGQGFNEQFF